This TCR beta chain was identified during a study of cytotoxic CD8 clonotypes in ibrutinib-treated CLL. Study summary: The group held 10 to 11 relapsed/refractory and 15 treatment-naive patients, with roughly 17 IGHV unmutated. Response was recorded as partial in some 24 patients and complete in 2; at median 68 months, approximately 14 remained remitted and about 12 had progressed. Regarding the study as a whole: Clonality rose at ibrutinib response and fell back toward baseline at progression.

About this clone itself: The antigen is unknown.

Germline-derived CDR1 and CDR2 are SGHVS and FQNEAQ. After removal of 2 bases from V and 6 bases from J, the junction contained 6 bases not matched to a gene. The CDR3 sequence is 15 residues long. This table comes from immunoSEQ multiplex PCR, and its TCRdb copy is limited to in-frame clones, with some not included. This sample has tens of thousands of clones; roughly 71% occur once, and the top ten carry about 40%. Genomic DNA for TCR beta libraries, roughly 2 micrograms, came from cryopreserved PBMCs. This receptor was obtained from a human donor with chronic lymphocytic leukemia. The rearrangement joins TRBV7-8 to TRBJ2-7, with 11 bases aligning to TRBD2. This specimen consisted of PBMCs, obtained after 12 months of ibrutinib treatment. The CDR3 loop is CASSLTSGSFIEQYF. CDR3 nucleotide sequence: TGTGCCAGCAGCTTAACTAGCGGGAGTTTTATCGAGCAGTACTTC.